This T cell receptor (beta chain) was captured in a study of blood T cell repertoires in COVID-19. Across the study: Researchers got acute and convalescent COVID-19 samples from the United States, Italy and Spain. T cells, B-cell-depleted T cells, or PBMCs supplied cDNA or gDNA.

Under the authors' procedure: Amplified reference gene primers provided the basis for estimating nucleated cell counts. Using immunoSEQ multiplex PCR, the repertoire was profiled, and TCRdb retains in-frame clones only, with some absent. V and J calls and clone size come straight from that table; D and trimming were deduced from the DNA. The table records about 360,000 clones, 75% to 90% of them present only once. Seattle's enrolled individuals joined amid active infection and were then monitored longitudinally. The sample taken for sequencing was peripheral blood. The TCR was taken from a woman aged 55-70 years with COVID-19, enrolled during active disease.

Here the CDR3 DNA reads TGCGCCAGCAGCTCCAGCGGGGGAGAGACCCAGTACTTC. Amino acids: CASSSSGGETQYF. This rearrangement joins TRBV5-1 to TRBJ2-5; 8 bases are a match to TRBD2. Germline CDR1 is SGHRS and CDR2 is YFSETQ. The CDR3 is 13 amino acids. Trimming removed 3 bases from V and 4 bases from J; junction bases left unmatched: 2. The whole variable domain, remainder taken from reference TRBV5-1 and TRBJ2-5, is KAGVTQTPRYLIKTRGQQVTLSCSPISGHRSVSWYQQTPGQGLQFLFEYFSETQRNKGNFPGRFSGRQFSNSRSEMNVSTLELGDSALYLCASSSSGGETQYFGPGTRLLVL.